The present TCR beta chain was sequenced within a study of T cells in localized non-small cell lung cancer. Profiled with immunoSEQ multiplex PCR; TCRdb holds only in-frame clones, not every one. The top ten clones hold about 37% of a sample with 35,000 to 45,000 clones, roughly 83% of them seen once. A note on this clone: Its target is unknown.

Study results and caveats: Adjacent lung was found to contain a median about 55 of the top 100 tumor clones. A denser population of T cells in blood accompanied longer overall survival.

V gave up 4 bases and J gave up 9 bases; unmatched junction bases: 4. CDR3 length equals 13 residues. Germline V gene sequence: CDR1 MDHEN, CDR2 SYDVKM. The TCR originated in a woman aged 40-69 years with stage II squamous cell lung carcinoma. Material: PBMCs, obtained before any cancer treatment. The chain has TRBV28 and TRBJ2-1; 9 bases fit TRBD1. CDR3 sequence: CASSSGQGGEQFF. The CDR3 nucleotides read TGTGCCAGCAGTTCGGGACAGGGAGGTGAGCAGTTCTTC.